These 24 T cell receptor beta chains came from one sample sequenced in a study of molecular identifiers for immune sequencing clone quantification (dated by TCRdb to the late 2010s). The library was made by PCR. Sequenced on a NextSeq 500. TCRdb applied fastp at Q25 and MiXCR to the public reads, then kept only in-frame beta chains. Rows are unified per CDR3 protein, each entry keeping the most common DNA and genes. This sample holds more than 450,000 distinct CDR3 sequences; about 25% were observed only once. Roughly 0.79% of the sample comes from the top ten. Sample: naive CD8+ T cells from blood, with Jurkat cell RNA spiked in. Sample cell subset or site, as interpreted from the label and publication: FACS-sorted CD8+CD4-CCR7+CD45RA+ naive T cells. The receptors originated from a human donor in good health. Some libraries in this study had Jurkat cell RNA spiked in.

The CDR3 nucleotides are TGTGCCAGCAGTTTAGTGTCAGGGTTAGAGACCCAGTACTTC. Protein product: CASSLVSGLETQYF. The chain uses TRBV12-3 or TRBV12-4 and TRBJ2-5, with D perhaps TRBD1 (5 bases). CDR3 length: 14 amino acids. V shed 1 base and J shed 4 bases, with 10 bases lying between them.

This clonotype was seen at least ten times. V is TRBV29-1 and J is TRBJ1-2; D is ambiguous. Germline V gene lookup returns CDR1 SQVTM and CDR2 ANQGSEA. The CDR3 is 13 amino acids. Trimming took 4 bases from V and 3 from J, leaving 12 bases between them. The CDR3 reads CSVAGQTYYGYTF. The CDR3 DNA is TGCAGCGTTGCCGGTCAGACATACTATGGCTACACCTTC. The full variable domain, rest sourced from reference TRBV29-1 and TRBJ1-2, is SAVISQKPSRDICQRGTSLTIQCQVDSQVTMMFWYRQQPGQSLTLIATANQGSEATYESGFVIDKFPISRPNLTFSTLTVSNMSPEDSSIYLCSVAGQTYYGYTFGSGTRLTVV.

This clonotype was counted many times. The chain has TRBV27 and TRBJ2-5; TRBD2 aligns across 9 bases. Germline CDR1 reads MNHEY; CDR2 reads SMNVEV (reference sequence). The CDR3 covers 17 residues. J gave up 0 bases and V 3 bases, and 8 bases lay outside the gene matches. CDR3 loop: CASSLIAGAMNQETQYF. The CDR3 nucleotides are TGTGCCAGCAGTTTGATAGCGGGAGCCATGAACCAAGAGACCCAGTACTTC.

This clonotype has ten or more counts. This chain links TRBV7-2 with TRBJ2-3; D perhaps matches TRBD2 (5 bases). V gave up 1 base and J gave up 4 bases, with 18 bases separating them. The CDR3 runs 17 residues. Germline values: CDR1 SGHTA, CDR2 FQGNSA. Here the CDR3 DNA reads TGTGCCAGCAGCTTAGTTGGAGGATTCCTCTCATCAGATACGCAGTATTTT. Translation gives CASSLVGGFLSSDTQYF.

This clonotype was counted only a few times. An end of the junction differs from the germline gene, which may be a read error. V usage is TRBV10-3 and J usage is TRBJ2-6; 12 bases are a match to TRBD1. The CDR3 totals 17 residues. Germline V gene data show CDR1 as ENHRY and CDR2 as SYGVKD. CDR3 sequence (DNA): TGTGCCACCGATGCCGGGACAGGGGGCTCTGGGGCCAACGTCCTGCCTTTC. This codes for CATDAGTGGSGANVLPF.

A remark on this clonotype: A much larger clonotype is one base distant, so this may be a read error. This chain joins TRBV5-3 and TRBJ2-7; 10 bases align to TRBD2. TRBV5-3 is noted as an ORF with a role that remains uncertain. CDR3 length equals 14 residues. This CDR3 is CASSLGLANYEQYF. The CDR3, as DNA: TGTGCCAGCAGCTTGGGACTAGCGAACTACGAGCAGTACTTC.

This clonotype was recorded many times. The chain recombines TRBV29-1 with TRBJ2-2; D is unresolved. V lost 8 bases and J 8 bases, leaving 12 bases between the germline ends. CDR3 length: 11 residues. The germline V gene has CDR1 SQVTM and CDR2 ANQGSEA. The CDR3 is CSSWFAGELFF. DNA for the CDR3: TGCAGCTCCTGGTTTGCGGGGGAGCTGTTTTTT.

This clonotype was observed many times. This rearrangement joins TRBV20-1 to TRBJ2-3; 8 nucleotides line up with TRBD2. The V and J ends lost 3 bases and 6 bases, in that order; junction bases with no gene match: 11. The germline gives CDR1 DFQATT, CDR2 SNEGSKA (reference sequence). The CDR3 is made up of 15 amino acids. The chain's CDR3 is CSARELSGRWDTQYF. CDR3 sequence (DNA): TGCAGTGCTAGGGAACTGAGCGGGAGATGGGATACGCAGTATTTT.

This clonotype showed up many times. The V gene is TRBV7-3, the J gene TRBJ2-7; 9 positions agree with TRBD2. CDR1 SGHTA and CDR2 FQGTGA come from the germline V gene. V was clipped by 3 bases and J by 5 bases; unmatched bases: 5. There are 14 residues in the CDR3. The CDR3 nucleotides read TGTGCCAGCAGCTTTAGCGGGAGTGGGGACGAGCAGTACTTC. Translating gives CASSFSGSGDEQYF.

The table lists this clonotype with many counts. The chain links TRBV7-9 to TRBJ2-3; D might be TRBD2 (5 bases). The CDR3 sequence is 14 residues long. CDR1 and CDR2 (germline): SEHNR, FQNEAQ (reference sequence). V was shortened by 11 bases and J by 5 bases, with 20 bases between the two germline ends. The CDR3 DNA reads TGTGCCTCAGAGCGGCCTCTAGCCTTAGATACGCAGTATTTT. Protein product: CASERPLALDTQYF.

This chain links TRBV28 with TRBJ2-5; D might be TRBD1 (5 bases). Trimming removed 5 bases at V and 5 bases at J, with 21 bases between. CDR3 length: 16 residues. Germline loops: CDR1 MDHEN, CDR2 SYDVKM. This chain's CDR3 is CASSLLTAGSAETQYF. The CDR3 bases are TGTGCCAGCAGTCTACTGACAGCAGGGTCTGCGGAGACCCAGTACTTC.

The chain uses TRBV27 and TRBJ1-5; 7 nucleotides agree with TRBD1. The ends lost 5 bases at V and 4 bases at J; junction bases unmatched: 8. Germline V gives CDR1 MNHEY, CDR2 SMNVEV (reference sequence). This CDR3 is built from 15 residues. Written as DNA, the CDR3 is TGTGCCAGCAGTCAATCCCCAGGGGGAAATCAGCCCCAGCATTTT. Its translation: CASSQSPGGNQPQHF.

This sequence joins TRBV28 and TRBJ2-1; no clear D. V dropped 6 bases and J dropped 4 bases, with 16 bases sitting between them. The germline V gene encodes CDR1 MDHEN and CDR2 SYDVKM. The CDR3 sequence is 15 residues long. The DNA for the CDR3 is TGTGCCAGCAGATCGCCCCGGTCCCAGTACAATGAGCAGTTCTTC. It codes for CASRSPRSQYNEQFF. The full variable domain, with the rest looked up from reference TRBV28 and TRBJ2-1, is DVKVTQSSRYLVKRTGEKVFLECVQDMDHENMFWYRQDPGLGLRLIYFSYDVKMKEKGDIPEGYSVSREKKERFSLILESASTNQTSMYLCASRSPRSQYNEQFFGPGTRLTVL.

This sequence joins TRBV19 and TRBJ2-3; D is undetermined. V was pared by 3 bases and J by 4 bases, with 8 bases between. The germline V gene encodes CDR1 LNHDA and CDR2 SQIVND (reference sequence). The CDR3 length is 13 residues. Here the CDR3 DNA reads TGTGCCAGTAGTATCGAAGGGCCAGATACGCAGTATTTT. Translating it yields CASSIEGPDTQYF.

This clonotype has more than one count but fewer than ten. The chain recombines TRBV7-9 with TRBJ2-3; no definite D call. Per the germline V gene, CDR1 is SEHNR and CDR2 is FQNEAQ (reference sequence). The CDR3 is made up of 15 amino acids. V lost 5 bases to trimming and J lost 3 bases, with 15 bases between them. The CDR3 DNA reads as TGTGCCAGCAGCCCAATCACGACCGGAACAGATACGCAGTATTTT. Protein product: CASSPITTGTDTQYF.

This clonotype was seen a few times. The rearrangement uses TRBV4-3 and TRBJ2-7; TRBD2 agrees at 7 bases. Germline trimming cut 4 bases from V and 7 bases from J; bases unmatched to any gene: 10. The CDR3 totals 14 residues. Germline lookup yields CDR1 LGHNA and CDR2 YSLEER. This CDR3 reads CASSPFAGGSEQYF. For the CDR3, the DNA is TGCGCCAGCAGCCCCTTTGCAGGCGGGAGTGAGCAGTACTTC.

This clonotype came up a few times. The chain links TRBV7-2 to TRBJ2-7, with TRBD1 matching 7 bases. Per germline, CDR1 SGHTA and CDR2 FQGNSA. This CDR3 comprises 15 residues. The V gene end was trimmed by 3 bases and the J gene end by 5 bases; junction bases not matched to a gene: 10. The CDR3 DNA follows: TGTGCCAGCAGCTTCCGGTACAGGGGATCCCACGAGCAGTACTTC. Its protein product is CASSFRYRGSHEQYF. Full variable domain (missing parts from reference TRBV7-2 and TRBJ2-7): GAGVSQSPSNKVTEKGKDVELRCDPISGHTALYWYRQSLGQGLEFLIYFQGNSAPDKSGLPSDRFSAERTGGSVSTLTIQRTQQEDSAVYLCASSFRYRGSHEQYFGPGTRLTVT.

This clonotype was seen ten or more times. The chain combines TRBV29-1 with TRBJ2-4; D gene uncertain. Germline CDR1 and CDR2: SQVTM and ANQGSEA. V lost 1 base and J lost 2, with 9 bases in between. This CDR3 has 14 amino acids. The CDR3 protein is CSVEGLGSKNIQYF. Here the CDR3 DNA reads TGCAGCGTTGAAGGGCTAGGTTCCAAAAACATTCAGTACTTC.

The rearrangement uses TRBV7-2 and TRBJ1-3; a weak D match, TRBD1 (6 bases). Per the germline V gene, CDR1 is SGHTA and CDR2 is FQGNSA. V shed 10 bases and J shed 0 bases, with 13 bases lying between them. CDR3 length: 14 amino acids. In DNA form, the CDR3 reads TGTGCCACCGGCCAGGGGAGCTCTGGAAACACCATATATTTT. Its translation: CATGQGSSGNTIYF.

This clonotype appeared many times. For the CDR3, the DNA is TGTGCCAGCAGCCCAGACAGCTCTGGAAACACCATATATTTT. This gives the protein CASSPDSSGNTIYF. The chain links TRBV12-3 or TRBV12-4 to TRBJ1-3; D might be TRBD1 (5 bases). The CDR3 sequence is 14 residues long. The V end lost 6 bases, the J end lost 0 bases, and 9 bases lay between the germline ends.

This clonotype was counted many times. The V gene is TRBV7-9, the J gene TRBJ1-6, with D maybe TRBD1 (6 bases). CDR1 and CDR2 from the germline V gene are SEHNR and FQNEAQ (reference sequence). The CDR3 consists of 15 residues. The V and J ends lost 2 bases and 8 bases respectively, with 13 bases between them. The CDR3: CASSLMGAGHSPLHF. CDR3 nucleotide sequence: TGTGCCAGCAGCTTAATGGGGGCAGGCCATTCACCCCTCCACTTT.

This clonotype has just a few counts. The chain employs TRBV7-9 and TRBJ1-2; TRBD1 matches at 7 bases. There are 14 residues in the CDR3. Trimming took 8 bases from V and 0 from J; bases not matched to a gene: 6. Germline values: CDR1 SEHNR, CDR2 FQNEAQ (reference sequence). The CDR3 nucleotides read TGTGCCAGCGATTATACAGGGGCTAACTATGGCTACACCTTC. It specifies CASDYTGANYGYTF.

A note on this clonotype: The conserved closing phenylalanine or tryptophan is absent in this CDR3, likely reflecting a read error. This chain joins TRBV5-4 and TRBJ2-3; D unresolved. The CDR3 contains 14 residues. Trimming stripped 1 base from V and 1 base from J, with 7 bases between. Germline V gene data show CDR1 as SGHNT and CDR2 as YYREEE (reference sequence). The DNA of the CDR3 is TGTGCCAGCAGCTTGCGTCAGGGCACAGATACGCAGTATTCT. Translation gives CASSLRQGTDTQYS.

Details on this clonotype: This may stem from a read error, because a much larger clone lies one nucleotide away. The rearrangement joins TRBV5-7 to TRBJ2-1; TRBD1 might be the D (5 bases). TRBV5-7 is assigned to the ORF class and has an uncertain function. This CDR3 region has 15 residues. The CDR3 reads CASSFITGPYNGQFF. DNA for the CDR3: TGTGCCAGCAGCTTTATCACAGGACCTTACAATGGGCAGTTCTTC.